The 6 T cell receptor beta chains reported below all come from one sample, sequenced in a study of blood T cell repertoires in COVID-19 (dated by TCRdb to 2020 to 2021). Library method: the immunoSEQ multiplex PCR assay. As stored in TCRdb, this immuneACCESS dataset retains in-frame rearrangements with V and J assigned. A fraction of the clones does not appear; measured against another copy, unresolved V genes explain less than half of the discrepancy, and the remainder lacks a known reason. Counted in this sample were about 110,000 clones; less than 85% of them appeared once. The ten largest account for 15% to 20% of the sample. Sequencing was performed on peripheral blood. The receptors shown here come from a woman aged 60-75 years with acute or convalescent COVID-19.

The chain employs TRBV5-1 and TRBJ2-3, with D perhaps matching TRBD1 (6 bases). The CDR3 is made up of 16 amino acids. CDR1 and CDR2 (germline): SGHRS, YFSETQ. V shed 4 bases and J shed 6 bases, with 21 bases lying between them. The CDR3, as DNA: TGCGCCAGCAGCCCCGACGGGACACTCCGGCCGGATACGCAGTATTTT. Translated: CASSPDGTLRPDTQYF.

V gene TRBV3-1 (or the pseudogene TRBV3-2) combines with J gene TRBJ1-5; a possible D gene is TRBD1 (6 bases). Trimming left V 3 bases short and J 6 bases short, with 9 bases between. Germline values: CDR1 LGHDT, CDR2 YNNKEL (reference sequence). CDR3 length equals 13 residues. CDR3 in amino acids: CASSHTGIQPQHF. The CDR3 bases are TGTGCCAGCAGCCATACAGGGATTCAGCCCCAGCATTTT.

The chain combines TRBV7-4 with TRBJ2-7, with TRBD1 as a possible D gene (5 bases). Germline V gene lookup returns CDR1 SGHVT and CDR2 SQSDAQ. This CDR3 is built from 14 residues. V lost 6 bases and J 6 bases, leaving 18 bases between the germline ends. CDR3 bases: TGTGCCAGCAGTCGAGCTTCAGGGTTCAGCGAGCAGTACTTC. Amino acid sequence: CASSRASGFSEQYF.

The chain couples TRBV24-1 to TRBJ2-1; TRBD2 matches at 9 bases. The V segment lost 3 bases and the J segment 3 bases; nucleotides outside the gene matches: 8. The CDR3 length is 17 residues. The V gene's germline CDR1 is KGHDR and CDR2 SFDVKD. Here the CDR3 reads CATSDPSGTSYYNEQFF. CDR3 in DNA: TGTGCCACCAGTGATCCGTCCGGGACTAGCTACTACAATGAGCAGTTCTTC.

This clone showed up just once. The genes are TRBV27 and TRBJ2-1, with D perhaps matching TRBD1 (6 bases). This CDR3 has 14 residues. Germline loops: CDR1 MNHEY, CDR2 SMNVEV (reference sequence). Between the trimmed V and J ends, which lost 3 bases and 4 bases, there was a span of 10 bases. In nucleotides, the CDR3 is TGTGCCAGCAGTTTCGGCAGGGGATACAATGAGCAGTTCTTC. Amino acids: CASSFGRGYNEQFF.

The rearrangement links TRBV7-2 to TRBJ2-5; 7 nucleotides agree with TRBD2. CDR1 is SGHTA and CDR2 is FQGNSA in the germline V gene. The CDR3 is 13 residues long. The J segment lost 4 bases and the V segment lost 7 bases, leaving 6 bases of the junction unmatched. The CDR3 bases are TGTGCCAGCAAATTACTAGCGCTAGAGACCCAGTACTTC. The encoded protein is CASKLLALETQYF.